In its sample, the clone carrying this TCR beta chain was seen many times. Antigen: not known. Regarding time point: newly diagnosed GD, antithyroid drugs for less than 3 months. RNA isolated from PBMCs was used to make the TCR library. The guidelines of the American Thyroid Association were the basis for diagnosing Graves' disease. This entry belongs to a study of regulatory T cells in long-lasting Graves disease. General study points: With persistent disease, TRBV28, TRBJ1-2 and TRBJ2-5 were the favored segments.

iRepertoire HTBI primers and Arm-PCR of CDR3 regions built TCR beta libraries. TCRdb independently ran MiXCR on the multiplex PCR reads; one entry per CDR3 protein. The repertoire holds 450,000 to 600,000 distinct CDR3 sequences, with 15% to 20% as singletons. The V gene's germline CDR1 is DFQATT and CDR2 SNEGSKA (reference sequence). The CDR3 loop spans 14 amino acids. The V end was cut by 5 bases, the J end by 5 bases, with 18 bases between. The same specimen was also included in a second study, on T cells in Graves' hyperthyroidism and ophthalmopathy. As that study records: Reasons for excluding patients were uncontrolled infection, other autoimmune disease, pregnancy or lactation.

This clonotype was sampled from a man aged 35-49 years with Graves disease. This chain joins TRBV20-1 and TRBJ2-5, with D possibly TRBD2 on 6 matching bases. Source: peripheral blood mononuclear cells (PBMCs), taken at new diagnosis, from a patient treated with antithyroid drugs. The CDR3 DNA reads TGCAGTGCTCTCCCGGCGGGGCCTTCTGAGACCCAGTACTTC. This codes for CSALPAGPSETQYF.